This TCR beta chain was captured in a study of blood T cell repertoires in COVID-19. Study information: Material from acute and convalescent COVID-19 was sourced from the United States, Italy and Spain. PBMCs, B-cell-depleted T cells, or T cells were the source of the cDNA or gDNA that made up the material.

Per the original data handling: Nucleated cell number was recorded as an estimate derived from reference gene primer amplification. Only in-frame clones appear in the TCRdb table, and some are missing; sequencing was by immunoSEQ multiplex PCR. That table gives V, J and clone size, and the DNA gave D and trimming. The top ten hold 1% of the sample, which has a few hundred thousand clones, 87% seen once. V lost 7 bases and J lost 4; bases outside the gene matches: 6. CDR3 size: 14 residues. The germline V gene has CDR1 MNHEY and CDR2 SVGAGI. The sequenced sample consisted of peripheral blood. This TCR was recovered from a man in his fifties or sixties with active or convalescent COVID-19. This chain uses TRBV6-5 with TRBJ1-2; the match to TRBD1 covers 10 bases. DNA for the CDR3: TGTGCCAGCATCGACAGGGGGCAGAGCTATGGCTACACCTTC. Protein: CASIDRGQSYGYTF.